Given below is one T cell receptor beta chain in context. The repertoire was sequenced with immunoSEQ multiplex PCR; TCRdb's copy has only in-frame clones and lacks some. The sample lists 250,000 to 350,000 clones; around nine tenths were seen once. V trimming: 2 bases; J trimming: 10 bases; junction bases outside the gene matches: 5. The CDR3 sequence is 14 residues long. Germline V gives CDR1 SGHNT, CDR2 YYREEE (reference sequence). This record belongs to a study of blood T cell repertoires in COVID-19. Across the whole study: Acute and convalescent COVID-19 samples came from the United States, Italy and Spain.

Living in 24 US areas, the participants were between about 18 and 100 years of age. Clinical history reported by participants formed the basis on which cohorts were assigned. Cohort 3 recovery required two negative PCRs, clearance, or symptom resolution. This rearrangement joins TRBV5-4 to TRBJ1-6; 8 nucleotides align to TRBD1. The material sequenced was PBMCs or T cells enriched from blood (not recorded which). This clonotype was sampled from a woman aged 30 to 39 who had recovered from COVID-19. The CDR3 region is CASSFDRGGSPLHF. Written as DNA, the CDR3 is TGTGCCAGCAGCTTCGACAGGGGCGGGTCACCCCTCCACTTT.